A selection of T cell receptor beta chains follows, all from one sample in a study of T cell repertoires in cytomegalovirus infection. MiXCR was run by TCRdb on the reads, yielding one entry per CDR3 protein. The table shows roughly 230,000 distinct CDR3 sequences, with approximately 17% occurring only once. Specimen: CD8+ T cells from PBMCs. These receptors originate from a human donor in good health (CMV status not recorded). Some clones in this sample may be carry-over from other donors' samples. Each CDR3 is given with its conserved first and last residue. D genes are given only for firm matches. For some rows the clone size is stated as once, few or many, or as a class when expanded; others skip it.

V,J,size,D,CDR3,DNA
TRBV20-1,TRBJ1-5,few,.,CSATDGFSNQPQHF,TGCAGTGCTACGGACGGATTTAGCAATCAGCCCCAGCATTTT
TRBV7-9,TRBJ2-1,few,.,CASSTARGNEQFF,TGTGCCAGCAGCACCGCAAGGGGCAATGAGCAGTTCTTC
TRBV6-1,TRBJ1-5,many,.,CASSDNQPQHF,TGTGCCAGCAGTGACAATCAGCCCCAGCATTTT
TRBV5-1,TRBJ2-7,.,TRBD1,CASSLWDSAYEQYF,TGCGCCAGCAGCTTGTGGGACAGCGCCTACGAGCAGTACTTC
TRBV28,TRBJ2-2,many,.,CASRKVNPNTGELFF,TGTGCCAGCAGGAAAGTAAACCCGAACACCGGGGAGCTGTTTTTT
TRBV29-1,TRBJ2-1,.,.,CSVEDPGSSYNEQFF,TGCAGCGTTGAAGATCCGGGGAGCTCCTACAATGAGCAGTTCTTC
TRBV19,TRBJ2-5,many,.,CASRPIGQTQETQYF,TGTGCCAGTCGACCGATTGGACAGACCCAAGAGACCCAGTACTTC
TRBV10-3,TRBJ1-4,many,TRBD1,CAISPIQGAGENEKLFF,TGTGCCATCAGCCCAATACAGGGGGCAGGGGAGAATGAAAAACTGTTTTTT
TRBV27,TRBJ2-3,.,.,CASHHLPPEKTDTQYF,TGTGCCAGCCACCACCTGCCACCAGAAAAAACAGATACGCAGTATTTT
TRBV19,TRBJ2-2,.,.,CASEATLNTGELFF,TGTGCCAGCGAAGCTACACTGAACACCGGGGAGCTGTTTTTT
TRBV29-1,TRBJ2-1,few,.,CSVEEPRRSSYNEQFF,TGCAGCGTTGAAGAGCCGCGCAGGTCTTCCTACAATGAGCAGTTCTTC
TRBV6-2/TRBV6-3,TRBJ2-7,few,TRBD1,CASSYPRGLYEQYF,TGTGCCAGCAGTTACCCCAGGGGGCTCTACGAGCAGTACTTC
TRBV19,TRBJ2-3,few,TRBD1,CASSPSRSSTGVHTDTQYF,TGTGCCAGTAGTCCGAGCCGGAGTTCCACAGGGGTTCACACAGATACGCAGTATTTT
TRBV7-2,TRBJ1-5,many,.,CASSFSNQPQHF,TGTGCCAGCAGCTTCAGCAATCAGCCCCAGCATTTT
TRBV7-9,TRBJ2-3,.,.,CASSTEKGTDTQYF,TGTGCCAGCAGCACAGAGAAGGGGACAGATACGCAGTATTTT
TRBV19,TRBJ1-2,.,.,CASMAGHLYGYTF,TGTGCCAGTATGGCGGGACACCTCTATGGCTACACCTTC
TRBV27,TRBJ1-5,.,.,CASSLMVNQPQHF,TGTGCCAGCAGTTTAATGGTTAATCAGCCCCAGCATTTT
TRBV29-1,TRBJ1-1,.,TRBD1,CSVEESDRGFAEAFF,TGCAGCGTTGAAGAGTCGGACAGGGGGTTTGCTGAAGCTTTCTTT
TRBV12-3/TRBV12-4,TRBJ1-3,many,TRBD1,CASSFPGQGFSGNTIYF,TGTGCCAGCAGTTTTCCTGGACAGGGGTTTTCGGGAAACACCATATATTTT
TRBV27,TRBJ1-4,few,.,CASSGAGTNEKLFF,TGTGCCAGCAGTGGGGCGGGGACGAATGAAAAACTGTTTTTT
TRBV7-2,TRBJ2-7,many,TRBD1,CASSLDGTGGSYEQYF,TGTGCCAGCAGCTTAGACGGGACAGGGGGTTCCTACGAGCAGTACTTC
TRBV14,TRBJ2-1,once,.,CASSQPFEGNEQFF,TGTGCCAGCAGCCAACCCTTTGAGGGCAATGAGCAGTTCTTC
TRBV28,TRBJ1-5,few,.,CASQPLSNQPQHF,TGTGCCAGCCAGCCATTAAGCAATCAGCCCCAGCATTTT
TRBV7-2,TRBJ1-1,medium-sized,TRBD1,CASTLTGAGTEAFF,TGTGCCAGCACCCTAACAGGGGCGGGCACTGAAGCTTTCTTT
TRBV2,TRBJ2-1,.,.,CASSVNPGSLEQFF,TGTGCCAGCAGTGTTAACCCGGGTTCGCTTGAGCAGTTCTTC
TRBV6-6,TRBJ2-1,.,TRBD1,CASSPYTSGGDEQFF,TGTGCCAGCAGCCCATACACATCAGGGGGCGATGAGCAGTTCTTC
TRBV28,TRBJ2-7,.,TRBD1,CASSITGTGGDEQYF,TGTGCCAGCAGTATAACCGGGACAGGGGGCGACGAGCAGTACTTC
TRBV12-5,TRBJ2-7,few,.,CASAIGEDYEQYF,TGTGCTAGTGCGATAGGAGAAGACTACGAGCAGTACTTC
TRBV25-1,TRBJ2-2,.,TRBD1,CASQPGTGDTGELFF,TGTGCCAGCCAGCCCGGGACAGGGGACACCGGGGAGCTGTTTTTT
TRBV6-6,TRBJ1-1,few,.,CASSPRPRAAEAFF,TGTGCCAGCAGTCCCCGCCCCAGGGCCGCTGAAGCTTTCTTT
TRBV13,TRBJ1-5,.,.,CASSLGRGFSQPQHF,TGTGCCAGCAGCTTAGGGCGGGGTTTCAGTCAGCCCCAGCATTTT
TRBV7-8,TRBJ2-6,many,.,CASSPIWNSGANVLTF,TGTGCCAGCAGCCCCATTTGGAACTCTGGGGCCAACGTCCTGACTTTC
TRBV5-1,TRBJ2-2,.,.,CASSLALNGELFF,TGCGCCAGCAGCTTGGCCCTTAACGGGGAGCTGTTTTTT
TRBV7-6,TRBJ2-1,many,.,CASSLFVARNEQFF,TGTGCCAGCAGCTTATTCGTAGCGCGGAATGAGCAGTTCTTC
TRBV19,TRBJ1-1,many,TRBD1,CASSIVGQGNTEAFF,TGTGCCAGTAGTATCGTAGGACAGGGGAACACTGAAGCTTTCTTT
TRBV12-5,TRBJ1-3,many,.,CASGLVYDTRRGNTIYF,TGTGCTAGTGGTTTGGTATATGACACACGACGGGGAAACACCATATATTTT
TRBV27,TRBJ2-1,few,TRBD1,CASSISRDSPYNEQFF,TGTGCCAGCAGTATTTCCCGGGACAGCCCCTACAATGAGCAGTTCTTC
TRBV2,TRBJ1-3,few,TRBD1,CASSPDRGSGNTIYF,TGTGCCAGCAGCCCTGACAGGGGCTCTGGAAACACCATATATTTT
TRBV6-1,TRBJ2-5,.,TRBD1,CASRITGGPGAQYF,TGTGCCAGCAGGATTACAGGGGGTCCGGGGGCCCAGTACTTC
TRBV11-2,TRBJ2-1,few,.,CASSPSLSGVTYNEQFF,TGTGCCAGCAGCCCTAGCCTGTCGGGGGTTACCTACAATGAGCAGTTCTTC
TRBV7-8,TRBJ1-2,few,TRBD1,CASSDQGDYGYTF,TGTGCCAGCAGCGACCAGGGGGACTATGGCTACACCTTC
TRBV20-1,TRBJ2-1,many,TRBD1,CSARGGHGTAYNEQFF,TGCAGTGCCAGAGGGGGCCACGGAACCGCCTACAATGAGCAGTTCTTC
TRBV7-2,TRBJ2-3,many,TRBD1,CASSPTGGGLDTQYF,TGTGCCAGCAGCCCGACAGGGGGCGGATTAGATACGCAGTATTTT
TRBV12-3/TRBV12-4,TRBJ2-5,.,TRBD2,CASSFQVAGVPQETQYF,TGTGCCAGCAGTTTTCAGGTAGCGGGAGTACCTCAAGAGACCCAGTACTTC
TRBV7-9,TRBJ1-5,many,TRBD1,CASNETATGGGDTPSNQPQHF,TGTGCCAGTAACGAGACGGCCACAGGGGGTGGAGACACTCCTAGCAATCAGCCCCAGCATTTT
TRBV7-9,TRBJ1-4,few,TRBD1,CASYPGQGHATNEKLFF,TGTGCCAGCTATCCGGGACAGGGGCATGCAACTAATGAAAAACTGTTTTTT
TRBV7-2,TRBJ1-1,many,TRBD1,CASSLRTGVNTEAFF,TGTGCCAGCAGCTTACGGACAGGGGTGAACACTGAAGCTTTCTTT
TRBV29-1,TRBJ2-7,many,TRBD1,CSALTGTDEQYF,TGCAGCGCCCTGACAGGGACGGACGAGCAGTACTTC
TRBV7-9,TRBJ1-1,few,.,CASSLVQNTEAFF,TGTGCCAGCAGTCTGGTCCAGAACACTGAAGCTTTCTTT
TRBV4-1,TRBJ2-2,many,TRBD2,CASSPLAGSSGELFF,TGCGCCAGCAGCCCACTAGCGGGTTCGTCCGGGGAGCTGTTTTTT